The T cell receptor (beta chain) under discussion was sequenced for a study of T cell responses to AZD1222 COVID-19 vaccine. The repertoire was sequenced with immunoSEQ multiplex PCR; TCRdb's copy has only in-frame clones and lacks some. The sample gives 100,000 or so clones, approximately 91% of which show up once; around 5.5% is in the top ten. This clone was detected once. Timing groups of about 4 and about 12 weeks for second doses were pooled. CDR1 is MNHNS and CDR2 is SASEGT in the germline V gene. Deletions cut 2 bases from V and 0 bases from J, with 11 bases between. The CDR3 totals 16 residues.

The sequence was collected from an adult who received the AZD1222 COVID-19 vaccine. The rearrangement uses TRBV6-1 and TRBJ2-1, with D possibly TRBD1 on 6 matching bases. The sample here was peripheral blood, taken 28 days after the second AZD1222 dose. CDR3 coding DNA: TGTGCCAGCAGTGAAAGGGTGGGGGCCTCCTACAATGAGCAGTTCTTC. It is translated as CASSERVGASYNEQFF.